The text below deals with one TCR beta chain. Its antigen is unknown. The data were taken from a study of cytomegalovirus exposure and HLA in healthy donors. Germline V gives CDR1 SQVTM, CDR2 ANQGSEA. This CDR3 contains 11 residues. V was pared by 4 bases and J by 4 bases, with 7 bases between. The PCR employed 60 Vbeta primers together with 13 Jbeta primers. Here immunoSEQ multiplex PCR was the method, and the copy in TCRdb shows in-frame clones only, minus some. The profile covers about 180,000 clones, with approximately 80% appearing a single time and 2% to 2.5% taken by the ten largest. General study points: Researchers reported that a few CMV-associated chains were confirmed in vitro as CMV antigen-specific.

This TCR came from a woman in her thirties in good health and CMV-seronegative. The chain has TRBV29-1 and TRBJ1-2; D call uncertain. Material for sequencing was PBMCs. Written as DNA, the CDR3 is TGCAGCGTTGTACTATTCTATGGCTACACCTTC. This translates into CSVVLFYGYTF.